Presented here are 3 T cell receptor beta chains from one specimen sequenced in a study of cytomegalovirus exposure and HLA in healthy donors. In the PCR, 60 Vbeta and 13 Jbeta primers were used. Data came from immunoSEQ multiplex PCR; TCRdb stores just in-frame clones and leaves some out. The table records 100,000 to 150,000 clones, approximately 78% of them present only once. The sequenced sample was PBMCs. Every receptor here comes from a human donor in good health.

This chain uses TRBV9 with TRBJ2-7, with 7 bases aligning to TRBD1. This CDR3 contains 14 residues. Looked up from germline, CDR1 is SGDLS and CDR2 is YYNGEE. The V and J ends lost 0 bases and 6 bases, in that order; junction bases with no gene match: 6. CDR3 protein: CASSVGAGGSEQYF. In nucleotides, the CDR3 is TGTGCCAGCAGCGTAGGGGCAGGGGGAAGCGAGCAGTACTTC. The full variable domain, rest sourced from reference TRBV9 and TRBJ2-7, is DSGVTQTPKHLITATGQRVTLRCSPRSGDLSVYWYQQSLDQGLQFLIQYYNGEERAKGNILERFSAQQFPDLHSELNLSSLELGDSALYFCASSVGAGGSEQYFGPGTRLTVT.

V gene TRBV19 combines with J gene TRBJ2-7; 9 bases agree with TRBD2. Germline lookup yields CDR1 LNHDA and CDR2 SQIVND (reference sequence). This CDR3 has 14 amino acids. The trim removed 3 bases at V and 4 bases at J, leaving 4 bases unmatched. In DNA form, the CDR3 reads TGTGCCAGTAGTATCGCGGGAGGGTGGTACGAGCAGTACTTC. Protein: CASSIAGGWYEQYF.

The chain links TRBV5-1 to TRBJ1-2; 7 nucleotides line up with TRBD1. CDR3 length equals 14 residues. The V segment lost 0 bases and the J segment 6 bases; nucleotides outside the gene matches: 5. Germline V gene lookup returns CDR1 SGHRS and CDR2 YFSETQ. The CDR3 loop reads CASSLEGAQNGYTF. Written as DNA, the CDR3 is TGCGCCAGCAGCTTGGAGGGGGCGCAAAATGGCTACACCTTC.